What follows describes a single T cell receptor beta chain. Its cognate antigen is unknown. Measured with immunoSEQ multiplex PCR; TCRdb has only the in-frame clones, and not every one. The sample gives tens of thousands of clones, around 84% of which show up once; roughly 1.9% is in the top ten. The CDR3 contains 15 residues. With 5 bases clipped from V and 4 bases from J, the junction kept 5 bases outside the gene matches. Per the germline V gene, CDR1 is SGHTA and CDR2 is FQGTGA. This sample stems from a study of OX40 agonist ivuxolimab in advanced cancers. The wider study: Three patients got partial responses; one had hepatocellular carcinoma and two had cutaneous melanoma.

Study-level results: On average, CD8+ T cells showed a greater number of expanded clones than CD4+. The CD4+ and CD8+ T cells in the blood had expanded clonally by week 6 at 0.1 to 3.0 mg/kg.

The source of this sequence is an adult with an advanced solid tumor such as melanoma, head and neck, liver or kidney cancer. The sequenced sample was CD4+ or CD8+ T cells sorted from blood, obtained in a trial of the OX40 agonist ivuxolimab. The chain joins TRBV7-3 to TRBJ2-1; TRBD1 matches 10 bases. CDR3 region: CASSPDRGRYNEQFF. For the CDR3, the DNA is TGTGCCAGCAGCCCGGACAGGGGGAGGTACAATGAGCAGTTCTTC. Looking up the rest from reference TRBV7-3 and TRBJ2-1 gives the full variable domain: GAGVSQTPSNKVTEKGKYVELRCDPISGHTALYWYRQSLGQGPEFLIYFQGTGAADDSGLPNDRFFAVRPEGSVSTLKIQRTERGDSAVYLCASSPDRGRYNEQFFGPGTRLTVL.